This T cell receptor beta chain was sequenced in a study of beta chain features in type 1 diabetes. Study details: Healthy donors, compared against patients, showed similar age, gender and cell yields.

It was via CD45RO/CCR7/CD25/CD127/CD95/CD27 that CD4+ naive, central memory, regulatory and stem cell-like memory cells were sorted. There are a few counts of this clone. Its target is not known. Points from the study as a whole: Among patients with Type 1 diabetes, TCRB CDR3s were moderately but significantly shorter in every one of the four CD4+ subsets. Patients' naive, central memory and regulatory TCRB repertoires appeared more alike than those of healthy donors.

Trimming removed 3 bases at V and 2 bases at J, with 13 bases between. This CDR3 is built from 15 residues. Germline lookup yields CDR1 MNHEY and CDR2 SVGAGI. What was sequenced were expressed TCRB transcripts, since all of the isolated RNA had been reverse transcribed. Measured with immunoSEQ multiplex PCR; TCRdb has only the in-frame clones, and not every one. The table includes around 130,000 clones, about 10% detected once. The J gene is TRBJ1-2, the V gene TRBV6-5; D call uncertain. The TCR originated in a man aged 25-40 years with type 1 diabetes. The sequencing input was central memory CD4+ T cells from blood. CDR3 in DNA: TGTGCCAGCAGTTATTCGAGCGGCAGAAACTATGGCTACACCTTC. Translation: CASSYSSGRNYGYTF.